This TCR beta chain was sequenced in a study of response to subunit inactivated influenza vaccine. The germline V gene has CDR1 LGHDT and CDR2 YNNKEL (reference sequence). Trimming removed 4 bases from V and 0 bases from J, with 9 bases in between. The CDR3 is made up of 14 amino acids. MiXCR, applied by TCRdb to the RT-PCR reads, yields one record per CDR3 protein. Among more than 700,000 distinct CDR3 sequences listed, around 21% were seen once. Findings and caveats of the study: Authors suggested few new T cells are recruited by each seasonal influenza vaccination.

This clonotype was observed a few times. Its target is not known. The sequences come from PBMCs from blood, collected roughly 5 days after vaccination. This TCR derives from a man in his fifties who received an inactivated influenza vaccine. V is TRBV3-1 and J is TRBJ1-1, with no clear D. CDR3 amino acids: CASSPIYMNTEAFF. The CDR3 DNA reads TGTGCCAGCAGCCCAATTTATATGAACACTGAAGCTTTCTTT.